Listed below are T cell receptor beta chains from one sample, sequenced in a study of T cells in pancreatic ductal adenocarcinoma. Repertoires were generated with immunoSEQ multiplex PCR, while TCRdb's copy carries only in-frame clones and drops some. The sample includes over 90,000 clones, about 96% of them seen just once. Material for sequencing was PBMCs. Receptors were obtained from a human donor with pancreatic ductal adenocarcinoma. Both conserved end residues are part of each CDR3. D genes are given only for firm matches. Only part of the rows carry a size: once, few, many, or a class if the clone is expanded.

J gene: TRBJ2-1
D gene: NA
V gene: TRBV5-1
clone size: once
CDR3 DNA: TGCGCCAGCAGCCGACCCGGGGATGAGCAGTTCTTC
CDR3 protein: CASSRPGDEQFF

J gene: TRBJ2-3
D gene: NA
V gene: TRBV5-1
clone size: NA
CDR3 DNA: TGCGCCAGCAGCTTGTCCCCTAGCGAAAGCACAGATACGCAGTATTTT
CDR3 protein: CASSLSPSESTDTQYF

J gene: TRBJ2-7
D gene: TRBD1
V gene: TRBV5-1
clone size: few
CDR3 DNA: TGCGCCAGCAGCCCACGCGCATTAGACAGGGGCTACGAGCAGTACTTC
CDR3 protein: CASSPRALDRGYEQYF

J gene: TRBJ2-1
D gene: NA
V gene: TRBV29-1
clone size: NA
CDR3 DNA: TGCAGCGTTGAAGGGTGGGGCGAGCAGTTCTTC
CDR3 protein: CSVEGWGEQFF

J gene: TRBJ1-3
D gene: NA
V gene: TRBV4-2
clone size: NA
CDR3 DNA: TGTGCCAGCAGCCAAGGACAGGTATCAAACACCATATATTTT
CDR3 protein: CASSQGQVSNTIYF

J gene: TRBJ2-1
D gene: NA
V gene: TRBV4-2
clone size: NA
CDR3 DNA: TGTGCCAGCAGAGGCGATGTTAGAGGTCGGGATGAGCAGTTCTTC
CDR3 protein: CASRGDVRGRDEQFF

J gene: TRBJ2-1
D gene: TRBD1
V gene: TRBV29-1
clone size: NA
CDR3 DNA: TGCAGCGCCCGAAAACAGGGGGGCTACAATGAGCAGTTCTTC
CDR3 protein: CSARKQGGYNEQFF

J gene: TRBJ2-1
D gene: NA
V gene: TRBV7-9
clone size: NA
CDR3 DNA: TGTGCCAGCAGTCCTCAGTTCTTC
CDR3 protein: CASSPQFF

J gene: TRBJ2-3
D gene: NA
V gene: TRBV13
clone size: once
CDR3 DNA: TGTGCCAGCGGCCTCCGCCGCACAGATACGCAGTATTTT
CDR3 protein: CASGLRRTDTQYF

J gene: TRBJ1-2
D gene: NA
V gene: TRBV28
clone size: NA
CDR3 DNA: TGTGCCAGCAGTTTATATGGGAGCTTTAACTATGGCTACACCTTC
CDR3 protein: CASSLYGSFNYGYTF

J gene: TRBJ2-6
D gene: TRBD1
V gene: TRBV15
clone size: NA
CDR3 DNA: TGTGCCACCAGCAGATCTCCGGGACAGTCTCCTGGGGCCAACGTCCTGACTTTC
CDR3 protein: CATSRSPGQSPGANVLTF

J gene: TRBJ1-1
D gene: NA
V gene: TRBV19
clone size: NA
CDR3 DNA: TGTGCCAGTAGTATCGGGGTCACAGGGGAAGCTTTCTTT
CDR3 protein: CASSIGVTGEAFF